The clone carrying this T cell receptor (beta chain) was counted only a few times. The antigen is undetermined. The study reverse transcribed the entire isolated RNA, so it sequenced expressed TCRB transcripts. Using immunoSEQ multiplex PCR, the repertoire was profiled, and TCRdb retains in-frame clones only, with some absent. The sample consists of 860,000 or so clones, about 17% of them appearing once. The sample belongs to a study of beta chain features in type 1 diabetes. Study-level results: PCR might preferentially amplify shorter templates, equally in patients and controls. Patients with type 1 diabetes carried fewer insertions and had more deletions at their VDJ junctions.

This CDR3 contains 17 residues. CDR1 is MNHEY, CDR2 SMNVEV, per germline (reference sequence). Trimming took off 4 bases at V and 5 bases at J, with 24 bases between the two ends. The source of this sequence is a woman younger than 30 in good health. Source material: naive CD4+ T cells from blood. The genes are TRBV27 and TRBJ2-7, with D maybe TRBD2 (6 bases). CDR3 DNA: TGTGCCAGCAGTTCATCGGGACTTTCCCCGTGGGCTCACGAGCAGTACTTC. This gives the protein CASSSSGLSPWAHEQYF.